This T cell receptor (beta chain) was retrieved from a study of tumor and adjacent non-tumor tissue in lung cancer. The overall study: On average, productive TCRbeta reads reached some 4.4 million per sample.

A modified ARM-PCR protocol with three rounds of nested PCR amplified TCRbeta. TCRdb passed the multiplex PCR reads through MiXCR, listing each CDR3 protein once. The data contain approximately 77,000 distinct CDR3 sequences, roughly 80% of them seen just once; the ten biggest clones take up 40% to 65%. This clonotype has a single count. At one end, the junction sequence differs from germline, possibly due to a read error. This sample's RNA came from whole unsorted tissue. More than 3 cm separated this lung sample from the edge of the tumor. In germline, CDR1 is PRHDT, CDR2 FYEKMQ (reference sequence). The CDR3 runs to 16 residues.

V usage is TRBV13 and J usage is TRBJ1-3, with TRBD1 as a possible D gene (5 bases). Sequenced material: distant non-tumor lung tissue. The TCR comes from a man aged 55 to 70 with non-small cell lung cancer. The CDR3 here is CASNLGRAGSGNTIYF. The CDR3, as DNA: TGTGCCAGCAACTTAGGCCGGGCAGGGTCTGGGAACACCATATATTTT.